Below, 25 T cell receptor beta chains from the same sample are listed, as sequenced in a study of shared clonotypes between healthy human individuals. TCRdb's table, derived via immunoSEQ multiplex PCR, lists solely in-frame clones and lacks some. The sample has about 2.4 million clones, more than 90% seen once. The sample taken for sequencing was naive CD4+ T cells sorted from blood. Subset described: CD45RA+ positively selected. The receptors stem from a man aged 18-30 years in good health.

V usage is TRBV30 and J usage is TRBJ1-4; 7 nucleotides line up with TRBD1. The CDR3 length is 12 residues. Germline CDR1 GTSNPN, CDR2 SVGIG (reference sequence). Losses at the gene ends were 5 bases for V and 5 bases for J; bases not matched to a gene: 2. CDR3 bases: TGTGCCTGGTCGACAGGGAATGAAAAACTGTTTTTT. Translated: CAWSTGNEKLFF. The full variable domain, in which reference TRBV30 and TRBJ1-4 provide the parts outside the CDR3, is SQTIHQWPATLVQPVGSPLSLECTVEGTSNPNLYWYRQAAGRGLQLLFYSVGIGQISSEVPQNLSASRPQDRQFILSSKKLLLSDSGFYLCAWSTGNEKLFFGSGTQLSVL.

V and J are TRBV30 and TRBJ2-7; 15 bases are shared with TRBD2. CDR3 size: 19 residues. Germline assignment: CDR1 GTSNPN and CDR2 SVGIG (reference sequence). V was clipped by 2 bases and J by 1 base; unmatched bases: 12. This CDR3 is CAWSQQGLAGGSLSYEQYF. The CDR3 DNA sequence: TGTGCCTGGAGTCAGCAGGGACTAGCGGGGGGATCCCTATCCTACGAGCAGTACTTC.

The genes are TRBV10-3 and TRBJ1-3; D remains ambiguous. The V end lost 2 bases, the J end lost 8 bases, and 7 bases lay between the germline ends. CDR1 is ENHRY and CDR2 is SYGVKD in the germline V gene. The CDR3 loop spans 12 amino acids. The CDR3 DNA reads TGTGCCATCAGTGAGGATCGGGACACCATATATTTT. It is translated as CAISEDRDTIYF.

The chain couples TRBV7-9 to TRBJ1-4; D gene uncertain. The CDR3 sequence is 14 residues long. Per the germline V gene, CDR1 is SEHNR and CDR2 is FQNEAQ (reference sequence). With 5 bases removed from V and 10 bases from J, the gap between germline ends came to 17 bases. The CDR3 nucleotides are TGTGCCAGCAGCCCCGGACCAGGTGGAGGAAAACTGTTTTTT. It codes for CASSPGPGGGKLFF.

The V gene is TRBV9, the J gene TRBJ2-3, with TRBD2 matching 8 bases. Germline V CDR1 and CDR2: SGDLS, YYNGEE. Losses at the gene ends were 1 base for V and 6 bases for J; bases not matched to a gene: 7. There are 15 residues in the CDR3. CDR3 protein: CASSVYSGRGDTQYF. The CDR3 DNA sequence: TGTGCCAGCAGCGTATACAGCGGGAGAGGGGATACGCAGTATTTT.

This rearrangement joins TRBV5-1 to TRBJ2-2; TRBD1 matches 12 bases. The CDR3 is 16 residues long. V shed 7 bases and J 2 bases; nucleotides not matched to a gene: 6. Germline V gene sequence: CDR1 SGHRS, CDR2 YFSETQ. The CDR3 coding sequence is TGCGCCAGCGGCGTGGGACAGGGGGCCAACACCGGGGAGCTGTTTTTT. Its protein is CASGVGQGANTGELFF.

A remark on this clone: This same CDR3 is encoded by further DNA sequences in the sample. V and J are TRBV7-9 and TRBJ1-5; perhaps TRBD1 as D (6 bases). The germline V and J ends were trimmed by 1 base and 10 bases, with 11 bases remaining between them. Germline values: CDR1 SEHNR, CDR2 FQNEAQ (reference sequence). The CDR3 is 13 amino acids. The CDR3 region has the DNA TGTGCCAGCAGCTTAGGACAGGCTTCTCCCCAGCATTTT. Amino acids: CASSLGQASPQHF. Drawing the rest from reference TRBV7-9 and TRBJ1-5, the complete variable domain is DTGVSQNPRHKITKRGQNVTFRCDPISEHNRLYWYRQTLGQGPEFLTYFQNEAQLEKSRLLSDRFSAERPKGSFSTLEIQRTEQGDSAMYLCASSLGQASPQHFGDGTRLSIL.

The gene calls are TRBV29-1 and TRBJ1-2, with unresolved D. Germline CDR1 is SQVTM and CDR2 is ANQGSEA. Trimming pared 3 bases from V and 6 bases from J, leaving 8 bases between. The CDR3 loop spans 11 amino acids. In DNA form, the CDR3 reads TGCAGCGTTGATTCCGTCGATGGCTACACCTTC. This encodes CSVDSVDGYTF.

The chain recombines TRBV7-2 with TRBJ2-7, with D tentatively TRBD1 or TRBD2 (7 bases each). CDR3 length: 14 amino acids. V lost 6 bases and J 3 bases, leaving 15 bases between the germline ends. In germline, CDR1 is SGHTA, CDR2 FQGNSA. The CDR3 reads CASSGGGGRYEQYF. In DNA, the CDR3 is TGTGCCAGCAGTGGGGGAGGGGGCCGCTACGAGCAGTACTTC.

The rearrangement joins TRBV5-7 to TRBJ2-2; D may be TRBD1 (6 bases). TRBV5-7 is filed as an ORF, its function uncertain. Trimming shortened V by 5 bases and J by 2 bases, and 10 bases separated the two germline ends. The CDR3 has 14 residues. The CDR3 DNA follows: TGTGCCAGCAGGCTGGACAGTAACACCGGGGAGCTGTTTTTT. Translated, it gives CASRLDSNTGELFF.

The rearrangement joins TRBV6-5 to TRBJ1-5; D is unclear. CDR3 length: 14 residues. CDR1 and CDR2 from the germline V gene are MNHEY and SVGAGI. Between the trimmed V and J ends, which lost 5 bases and 0 bases, there was a span of 8 bases. Here the CDR3 DNA reads TGTGCCAGCAGTGCCGGAAATAGCAATCAGCCCCAGCATTTT. Its translation: CASSAGNSNQPQHF.

The V and J genes are TRBV4-1 and TRBJ2-7; D gene ambiguous. The CDR3 extends over 13 amino acids. Trimming removed 1 base from V and 4 bases from J, with 8 bases in between. Germline assignment: CDR1 MGHRA and CDR2 YSYEKL. CDR3: CASSQGPLYEQYF. CDR3 coding DNA: TGCGCCAGCAGCCAAGGTCCTCTTTACGAGCAGTACTTC.

V usage is TRBV18 and J usage is TRBJ2-1; possible D gene TRBD1, 6 bases. Germline CDR1 is KGHSH and CDR2 is LQKENI. V lost 6 bases, J lost 9 bases, and 15 bases lay in between. The CDR3 contains 13 residues. CDR3 sequence reads: CASSNREGGEQFF. CDR3 nucleotides: TGTGCCAGCTCTAACAGGGAAGGGGGTGAGCAGTTCTTC.

The chain employs TRBV11-2 and TRBJ2-2; D ambiguous. The CDR3 has 15 amino acids. Trimming took 5 bases from V and 1 from J, leaving 11 bases between them. Germline values: CDR1 SGHAT, CDR2 FQNNGV. CDR3 protein: CASSLSTVNTGELFF. The CDR3, as DNA: TGTGCCAGCAGCCTCTCGACGGTGAACACCGGGGAGCTGTTTTTT.

The rearrangement links TRBV7-2 to TRBJ1-1; D is possibly TRBD1 (5 bases). This CDR3 comprises 13 residues. Deletions cut 4 bases from V and 6 bases from J, with 12 bases between. The germline V gene has CDR1 SGHTA and CDR2 FQGNSA. CDR3 amino acids: CASSWIQASEAFF. In nucleotides, the CDR3 is TGTGCCAGCAGCTGGATACAGGCCTCTGAAGCTTTCTTT.

The rearrangement uses TRBV21-1 and TRBJ1-6. TRBV21-1 is shown as a pseudogene. This CDR3 region has 17 residues. CDR3 coding DNA: TGTGCCAGCAGCCCGGGGCAGGAAGGGTTCTGGAATTCACCCCTCCACTTT. Residues: CASSPGQEGFWNSPLHF.

This clone was observed once. This chain connects TRBV11-2 to TRBJ2-2; 12 bases match TRBD2. Germline assignment: CDR1 SGHAT and CDR2 FQNNGV. The CDR3 loop spans 17 amino acids. Germline trimming cut 5 bases from V and 2 bases from J; bases unmatched to any gene: 6. The CDR3 sequence is CASSRTSGTRNTGELFF. The CDR3, as DNA: TGTGCCAGCAGCCGGACTAGCGGGACCCGAAACACCGGGGAGCTGTTTTTT.

The chain couples TRBV4-1 to TRBJ1-1, with a tentative D call TRBD1 (5 bases). The CDR3 has 14 amino acids. Between the trimmed V and J ends, which lost 1 base and 3 bases, there was a span of 9 bases. Per germline, CDR1 MGHRA and CDR2 YSYEKL. The CDR3 here is CASSQGGIYTEAFF. CDR3 sequence (DNA): TGCGCCAGCAGCCAAGGGGGCATCTACACTGAAGCTTTCTTT.

The chain employs TRBV11-2 and TRBJ2-5; TRBD2 matches at 10 bases. V lost 1 base to trimming and J lost 3 bases; unmatched junction nucleotides: 8. CDR3 length: 17 amino acids. Germline V gene sequence: CDR1 SGHAT, CDR2 FQNNGV. CDR3 sequence reads: CASSLGLAGLGEETQYF. As DNA, the CDR3 is TGTGCCAGCAGCTTAGGACTAGCGGGCCTGGGAGAAGAGACCCAGTACTTC.

This chain uses TRBV6-6 with TRBJ2-7, with 9 bases matching TRBD2. V shed 6 bases, J shed 6 bases, and the junction held 9 bases outside the gene matches. This CDR3 region has 14 residues. Per the germline V gene, CDR1 is MNHNY and CDR2 is SVGAGI (reference sequence). The CDR3: CASRTGTSYSEQYF. Written as DNA, the CDR3 is TGTGCCAGCAGGACCGGGACTAGCTATTCCGAGCAGTACTTC.

The V gene is TRBV11-2, the J gene TRBJ2-3; 10 bases match TRBD2. CDR3 size: 17 residues. CDR1 SGHAT and CDR2 FQNNGV come from the germline V gene. Trimming cost V 0 bases and J 2 bases; bases outside gene matches: 5. Here the CDR3 DNA reads TGTGCCAGCAGCTTAGATCTAGCGGGGGCCGTCACAGATACGCAGTATTTT. Translated: CASSLDLAGAVTDTQYF.

The chain recombines TRBV15 with TRBJ1-2; 7 bases line up with TRBD1. The CDR3 extends over 15 amino acids. Trimming removed 2 bases from V and 4 bases from J; junction bases left unmatched: 7. Germline loops: CDR1 LNHNV, CDR2 YYDKDF (reference sequence). The CDR3 reads CATSRPVTGSYGYTF. The CDR3 nucleotides are TGTGCCACCAGCAGACCTGTGACAGGGTCCTATGGCTACACCTTC.

This clone appeared a single time. This CDR3 reads CASSLVGTGGGETQYF. CDR3 nucleotides: TGTGCCAGCAGCTTAGTCGGGACAGGGGGAGGAGAGACCCAGTACTTC. The chain uses TRBV7-2 and TRBJ2-5; 11 positions match TRBD1. With 1 base clipped from V and 4 bases from J, the junction kept 5 bases outside the gene matches. Germline CDR1 and CDR2: SGHTA and FQGNSA. The CDR3 has 16 amino acids.

The J gene is TRBJ1-4, the V gene TRBV19, with no clear D. From germline, CDR1 is LNHDA and CDR2 SQIVND (reference sequence). The CDR3 runs 12 residues. Trimming stripped 0 bases from V and 11 bases from J, with 7 bases between. CDR3 DNA: TGTGCCAGTAGTATAGACTGGAAGAAACTGTTTTTT. The encoded protein is CASSIDWKKLFF.

The V and J genes are TRBV13 and TRBJ2-7; D is ambiguous. Trimming cost V 4 bases and J 4 bases, with 11 bases left between them. The CDR3 has 13 residues. Looked up from germline, CDR1 is PRHDT and CDR2 is FYEKMQ (reference sequence). CDR3 in DNA: TGTGCCAGCAGCTCAGATCCTAAATACGAGCAGTACTTC. Protein sequence: CASSSDPKYEQYF.